At least ten counts were recorded for the clone carrying this T cell receptor (beta chain). Its antigen is undetermined. A read error may account for a junction end that differs from germline. The data are from a study of metastatic and nonmetastatic thyroid tumors. Study summary: Across blood and tumor or nodule tissue, repertoires from malignant and benign thyroid patients were compared with one another.

The study's findings and limits: Significantly greater TCR beta diversity was reportedly found in malignant thyroid tumors than in benign nodules (in blood and tumor).

TCRdb reanalyzed the PCR reads via MiXCR. Found here are 30,000 or so clones, 6% to 9.5% of them singletons; the top ten hold just under 45%. Germline V gene data show CDR1 as MGHRA and CDR2 as YSYEKL. CDR3 size: 15 residues. No patient received treatment before thyroid surgery. Material for sequencing was blood. The V gene is TRBV4-1, the J gene TRBJ2-2; TRBD2 is a possible D gene (6 bases). The sequence came from a female donor with papillary thyroid cancer or a benign thyroid nodule (not recorded which). Some clones in this sample may be carry-over from other donors' samples. DNA for the CDR3: TGCGCCAGCAGCCTTAAATCGGCGGGGACCGCGGAGCTGTTTTTT. Its translation is CASSLKSAGTAELFF.